This T cell receptor beta chain was sequenced in a study of OX40 agonist ivuxolimab in advanced cancers. About the research overall: Cohort: around 79% men, mean age about 62, aged roughly 20 to 79. Study results and caveats: Both CD4+ and CD8+ T cell populations in blood had undergone clonal expansion by week 6 at 0.1 to 3.0 mg/kg. Still undetermined is the antigen specificity of the expanded peripheral T cells.

Germline V lookup: CDR1 MNHEY, CDR2 SMNVEV (reference sequence). The V end was cut by 5 bases, the J end by 3 bases, with 18 bases between. The CDR3 covers 16 residues. The repertoire was sequenced with immunoSEQ multiplex PCR; TCRdb's copy has only in-frame clones and lacks some. This sample has about 69,000 clones, with nearly 90% found just once. This clone occurred once. Antigen unknown. This receptor was obtained from an adult with an advanced solid tumor such as melanoma, head and neck, liver or kidney cancer. Sequenced here: CD4+ or CD8+ T cells sorted from blood, sampled in a trial of the OX40 agonist ivuxolimab. The gene calls are TRBV27 and TRBJ2-3; D is perhaps TRBD1 (6 bases). The CDR3 DNA reads TGTGCCAGCAGTCACCGGGCCCCAAGGGGGACAGATACGCAGTATTTT. Residues: CASSHRAPRGTDTQYF.